This T cell receptor (beta chain) was identified during a study of cytotoxic CD8 clonotypes in ibrutinib-treated CLL. Study summary: By median approximately 63 months, around twelve had progressed and about 15 stayed remitted; responses had been 2 complete and around 25 partial.

With V trimmed by 4 bases and J by 6 bases, 18 bases remained unmatched. CDR3 length equals 17 residues. CDR1 and CDR2 (germline): GTSNPN, SVGIG (reference sequence). Depths of 1 in 200,000 to 1 in 1 million T cells were the sequencing target. Sequencing used immunoSEQ multiplex PCR; TCRdb keeps in-frame clones, though not all of them. The sample records around 330,000 clones, 60% to 80% being singletons. The specimen was PBMCs, collected after 36 months of ibrutinib treatment. V is TRBV30 and J is TRBJ2-1; 7 bases fit TRBD1. The TCR originated in a human donor with chronic lymphocytic leukemia. CDR3 amino acids: CAWKDKIPGQLSNEQFF. Written as DNA, the CDR3 is TGTGCCTGGAAGGATAAAATCCCGGGACAGTTGTCCAATGAGCAGTTCTTC.